This entry describes one TCR beta chain. Its binding antigen is unknown. One base away there is no much larger clone; base qualities are not given. Sorted unstimulated T cells and proliferating T cells recovered from mixed lymphocyte reactions underwent TCRbeta CDR3 sequencing. Fresh whole blood from nine to eleven HLA-typed healthy donors served as the source for isolating PBMCs. Unstimulated CD4+ regulatory T cells were FACS-sorted to map the origin of alloreactive clones. Libraries were prepared through the immunoSEQ multiplex PCR assay. About 10^5 TCR templates per sample were assayed by the deep sequencing platform. Genomic DNA extracted from sorted T cells was used for TCRbeta CDR3 sequencing. The original methods were these. The R programming language was used for clonal analysis of the TCRbeta CDR3 data. Comparing unstimulated samples against CFSE-low samples taken after the reaction was how alloreactive CD4+ and CD8+ clones were defined. By matching sequences to the repertoires of sorted unstimulated Treg and non-Treg cells, each alloreactive CD4+ clone was assigned a regulatory or non-regulatory origin. TCRdb provides this immuneACCESS table in a form limited to in-frame rearrangements. Some clones are lacking; in checked studies, under half of them reflect an unresolved V gene, and why the rest are absent is not known. For V, J and clone size, that table is used; D and trimming come from the DNA. The sample records roughly 80,000 clones, roughly 87% of which are singletons. The leading ten clones occupy over 1.5% of the sample.

This sample stems from a study of siplizumab effects on memory and regulatory T cells (dated by TCRdb to the late 2010s). For context, the study as a whole: The study looked at the effect of siplizumab, an anti-CD2 antibody, on alloreactive T-cell subsets in allogeneic mixed lymphocyte reactions made from human PBMCs. Results the study describes overall, beyond this receptor: Whether proliferating Tregs from siplizumab cultures were suppressive was not functionally confirmed. The cumulative frequency of alloreactive sequences that could be traced back to unstimulated CD4+ memory T cells was significantly reduced by siplizumab. Greater diversity appeared to be present in unstimulated naive T cells than in memory T cells, and a substantial contribution to the alloresponse seemed to be made by naive cells. Among mappable alloreactive CD4+ clones, an average Treg-derived fraction of about 70% was observed with siplizumab, compared with 25% to 30% in control reactions. Because sequences at frequencies below about 10^-5 were poorly captured, only a minor fraction of alloreactive clones could be mapped back to unstimulated subsets. For roughly 75-96% of proliferating CD4+ or CD8+ clones, no naive or memory phenotype could be assigned.

The germline V gene supplies CDR1 MNHEY and CDR2 SVGAGI. V was cut back by 6 bases and J by 0 bases, leaving a gap of 13 bases between them. Reading from cysteine to phenylalanine, the CDR3 counts 15 amino acids. Of all the DNA, just the CDR3 is kept, 45 bases in frame from base 1. What was sequenced was Tregs sorted from blood. The chain employs TRBV6-5 and TRBJ2-3; no D gene call is confident. The origin of this receptor is a human donor in good health. The base sequence is TGTGCCAGCAGGGATGTAGCAGCTAGCACAGATACGCAGTATTTT. It codes for CASRDVAASTDTQYF.